The rows below give T cell receptor beta chains drawn from one sample of a study of regulatory T cells in long-lasting Graves disease. TCRdb used MiXCR to reprocess the multiplex PCR reads, holding one entry per CDR3 protein. This sample carries 520,000 or so distinct CDR3 sequences, 9.5% to 15% of them seen once, and the ten largest clones take approximately 9.6%. These data were likewise used in another study, on T cells in Graves' hyperthyroidism and ophthalmopathy.

Sequences were derived from peripheral blood mononuclear cells (PBMCs), sampled at new diagnosis, from a patient treated with antithyroid drugs. The receptors shown here come from a woman aged 25 to 39 with Graves disease. The CDR3 runs from the conserved cysteine through the conserved F or W. The order of the fields is CDR3 protein, CDR3 DNA, D gene, clone size, J gene, V gene. A D gene is named only where the DNA matches it firmly. Some rows mark clone size as missing; the rest say once, few, many or name a class of expanded clone.

CDR3aa: CSAPERLAGTDTQYF
CDR3nt: TGCAGTGCCCCGGAGCGACTAGCGGGCACAGATACGCAGTATTTT
d_gene: TRBD2
abundance: many
j_gene: TRBJ2-3
v_gene: TRBV20-1

CDR3aa: CATSREGRTGELFF
CDR3nt: TGTGCCACCAGCAGAGAGGGCAGGACCGGGGAGCTGTTTTTT
d_gene: NA
abundance: NA
j_gene: TRBJ2-2
v_gene: TRBV15

CDR3aa: CASSFTTSGNTIYF
CDR3nt: TGTGCCAGCAGTTTCACAACCTCTGGAAACACCATATATTTT
d_gene: NA
abundance: many
j_gene: TRBJ1-3
v_gene: TRBV12-3/TRBV12-4

CDR3aa: CASSLPPGLAVYEQYF
CDR3nt: TGCGCCAGCAGCTTGCCTCCGGGACTAGCGGTCTACGAGCAGTACTTC
d_gene: TRBD2
abundance: many
j_gene: TRBJ2-7
v_gene: TRBV5-1

CDR3aa: CASSLVAGVVYNEQFF
CDR3nt: TGTGCCAGCAGCTTAGTAGCGGGAGTTGTCTACAATGAGCAGTTCTTC
d_gene: TRBD2
abundance: many
j_gene: TRBJ2-1
v_gene: TRBV11-3

CDR3aa: CASSARAGTSVYEQYF
CDR3nt: TGTGCCAGCAGCGCTCGGGCCGGGACTAGCGTCTACGAGCAGTACTTC
d_gene: TRBD2
abundance: NA
j_gene: TRBJ2-7
v_gene: TRBV9

CDR3aa: CASSFSRTSFGYTF
CDR3nt: TGTGCCAGCAGCTTTTCCCGGACTTCCTTCGGCTACACCTTC
d_gene: NA
abundance: many
j_gene: TRBJ1-2
v_gene: TRBV7-9

CDR3aa: CASSRGTGPRGNEQFF
CDR3nt: TGCGCCAGCAGCCGAGGGACAGGACCACGAGGGAATGAGCAGTTCTTC
d_gene: TRBD1
abundance: NA
j_gene: TRBJ2-1
v_gene: TRBV4-3

CDR3aa: CASSLGASRIYNEQFF
CDR3nt: TGCGCCAGCAGCTTGGGGGCTAGCAGAATCTACAATGAGCAGTTCTTC
d_gene: NA
abundance: few
j_gene: TRBJ2-1
v_gene: TRBV5-1

CDR3aa: CASSYRRGGANIQYF
CDR3nt: TGTGCCAGCAGTTACCGCCGAGGGGGGGCGAACATTCAGTACTTC
d_gene: NA
abundance: NA
j_gene: TRBJ2-4
v_gene: TRBV6-2/TRBV6-3

CDR3aa: CASRGQTEAFF
CDR3nt: TGTGCCAGCAGGGGACAAACTGAAGCTTTCTTT
d_gene: NA
abundance: many
j_gene: TRBJ1-1
v_gene: TRBV12-3/TRBV12-4

CDR3aa: CASTSGLAGTETQYF
CDR3nt: TGTGCCAGCACCTCAGGACTAGCGGGAACTGAGACCCAGTACTTC
d_gene: TRBD2
abundance: NA
j_gene: TRBJ2-5
v_gene: TRBV5-6

CDR3aa: CASCRDRGSGANVLTF
CDR3nt: TGTGCCAGCTGCCGGGACAGGGGGTCTGGGGCCAACGTCCTGACTTTC
d_gene: TRBD1
abundance: NA
j_gene: TRBJ2-6
v_gene: TRBV6-1

CDR3aa: CSVTAGPAYEQYF
CDR3nt: TGCAGCGTTACGGCAGGGCCCGCCTACGAGCAGTACTTC
d_gene: NA
abundance: many
j_gene: TRBJ2-7
v_gene: TRBV29-1

CDR3aa: CASSPGLAPNTGELFF
CDR3nt: TGTGCCAGCTCACCAGGGCTAGCGCCGAACACCGGGGAGCTGTTTTTT
d_gene: NA
abundance: many
j_gene: TRBJ2-2
v_gene: TRBV18

CDR3aa: CASSLPTQTFLSSSYNEQFF
CDR3nt: TGCGCCAGCAGCTTGCCGACCCAGACATTCCTGTCGAGCTCCTACAATGAGCAGTTCTTC
d_gene: NA
abundance: many
j_gene: TRBJ2-1
v_gene: TRBV5-1

CDR3aa: CASSLGGRADYNEQFF
CDR3nt: TGTGCCAGCAGTTTAGGGGGCAGGGCTGACTACAATGAGCAGTTCTTC
d_gene: NA
abundance: many
j_gene: TRBJ2-1
v_gene: TRBV12-3/TRBV12-4

CDR3aa: CATSDREEGWTRYNEQFF
CDR3nt: TGTGCCACCAGTGACCGAGAGGAGGGATGGACCCGTTACAATGAGCAGTTCTTC
d_gene: NA
abundance: NA
j_gene: TRBJ2-1
v_gene: TRBV24-1

CDR3aa: CASSQARYAQNIQYF
CDR3nt: TGTGCCAGCAGCCAAGCTCGGTACGCTCAAAACATTCAGTACTTC
d_gene: NA
abundance: many
j_gene: TRBJ2-4
v_gene: TRBV3-1

CDR3aa: CASSSGTGGYNEQFF
CDR3nt: TGTGCCAGCAGTTCGGGGACAGGGGGCTACAATGAGCAGTTCTTC
d_gene: TRBD1
abundance: many
j_gene: TRBJ2-1
v_gene: TRBV12-3/TRBV12-4

CDR3aa: CASSEASGGPYEQYF
CDR3nt: TGTGCCAGCAGTGAAGCGTCTGGGGGCCCCTACGAGCAGTACTTC
d_gene: NA
abundance: NA
j_gene: TRBJ2-7
v_gene: TRBV2

CDR3aa: CASSATGTHQETQYF
CDR3nt: TGTGCCAGCAGTGCCACAGGGACCCACCAAGAGACCCAGTACTTC
d_gene: NA
abundance: many
j_gene: TRBJ2-5
v_gene: TRBV6-1

CDR3aa: CASSEFSGGYTF
CDR3nt: TGTGCCAGCAGTGAATTCTCCGGCGGGTACACCTTC
d_gene: NA
abundance: few
j_gene: TRBJ1-2
v_gene: TRBV6-1

CDR3aa: CASRSDPNTEAFF
CDR3nt: TGTGCCAGCAGATCGGACCCGAACACTGAAGCTTTCTTT
d_gene: NA
abundance: many
j_gene: TRBJ1-1
v_gene: TRBV28

CDR3aa: CATSRDPGVQETQYF
CDR3nt: TGTGCCACCAGCAGAGATCCTGGGGTTCAAGAGACCCAGTACTTC
d_gene: NA
abundance: many
j_gene: TRBJ2-5
v_gene: TRBV15

CDR3aa: CATSRDRLGIPSSYNEQFF
CDR3nt: TGTGCCACCAGCAGAGATCGACTCGGGATTCCAAGCTCCTACAATGAGCAGTTCTTC
d_gene: NA
abundance: many
j_gene: TRBJ2-1
v_gene: TRBV15

CDR3aa: CSARRPPGPQVNEQFF
CDR3nt: TGCAGTGCGAGAAGGCCCCCCGGACCCCAGGTCAATGAGCAGTTCTTC
d_gene: NA
abundance: many
j_gene: TRBJ2-1
v_gene: TRBV20-1

CDR3aa: CASSFGLPLAGANVLTF
CDR3nt: TGTGCCAGCAGCTTCGGACTTCCCCTAGCTGGGGCCAACGTCCTGACTTTC
d_gene: NA
abundance: many
j_gene: TRBJ2-6
v_gene: TRBV7-9

CDR3aa: CASRTRAGGENQPQHF
CDR3nt: TGTGCCAGCAGAACCCGGGCAGGGGGTGAAAATCAGCCCCAGCATTTT
d_gene: TRBD1
abundance: few
j_gene: TRBJ1-5
v_gene: TRBV6-1

CDR3aa: CASTFVRDVDNEQFF
CDR3nt: TGTGCCAGCACTTTCGTCCGGGACGTGGACAATGAGCAGTTCTTC
d_gene: NA
abundance: many
j_gene: TRBJ2-1
v_gene: TRBV7-9

CDR3aa: CSARDPRAGNTIYF
CDR3nt: TGCAGTGCTAGAGATCCCAGGGCTGGAAACACCATATATTTT
d_gene: NA
abundance: many
j_gene: TRBJ1-3
v_gene: TRBV20-1

CDR3aa: CASSLGGRDREYNEQFF
CDR3nt: TGTGCCAGCAGCTTAGGAGGTAGGGACAGGGAGTACAATGAGCAGTTCTTC
d_gene: TRBD1
abundance: many
j_gene: TRBJ2-1
v_gene: TRBV7-8

CDR3aa: CASSPLQNTEAFF
CDR3nt: TGTGCCAGCTCACCTCTCCAGAACACTGAAGCTTTCTTT
d_gene: NA
abundance: many
j_gene: TRBJ1-1
v_gene: TRBV18

CDR3aa: CASSQLRTSYEQYF
CDR3nt: TGTGCCAGCAGCCAGCTAAGAACCTCCTACGAGCAGTACTTC
d_gene: NA
abundance: many
j_gene: TRBJ2-7
v_gene: TRBV11-3

CDR3aa: CAWSVPDRGGGTEAFF
CDR3nt: TGTGCCTGGAGTGTACCGGACAGGGGTGGTGGCACTGAAGCTTTCTTT
d_gene: TRBD1
abundance: NA
j_gene: TRBJ1-1
v_gene: TRBV30

CDR3aa: CASKGTGNQPQHF
CDR3nt: TGTGCCAGCAAAGGGACAGGCAATCAGCCCCAGCATTTT
d_gene: TRBD1
abundance: many
j_gene: TRBJ1-5
v_gene: TRBV12-3/TRBV12-4